This T cell receptor (beta chain) was captured in a study of T cells after yellow fever vaccination. Study-wide background: Those fractions that held only low numbers of cells were prepared using the SMART-Seq v4 Ultra Low Input RNA kit.

Ten or more counts support this clonotype. Its antigen is still unknown. CDR3 size: 13 residues. The germline V gene encodes CDR1 SGHTA and CDR2 FQGNSA. V lost 5 bases and J 3 bases, leaving 10 bases between the germline ends. Production of TCR cDNA was by 5'RACE template switching, which also added a universal primer site and UMIs. TCRdb passed the 5' RACE reads through MiXCR, listing each CDR3 protein once. Here the sample spans about 500,000 distinct CDR3 sequences, 17% being singletons. Study results and caveats: Abundant bulk-derived clonotypes could contaminate FACS-sorted repertoires. Primary-vaccination clones mostly resurfaced post-booster (more than 95% CD4, approximately 87% CD8).

The chain carries TRBV7-2 and TRBJ2-5; D is unclear. The sample consisted of PBMCs, taken about 5 days after the first yellow fever vaccination. The sequence was obtained from a man aged 18 to 30 who received the YFV17D yellow fever vaccine. The CDR3 region has the DNA TGTGCCAGCAGCCCCGGACGGGAAGAGACCCAGTACTTC. The encoded protein is CASSPGREETQYF.